The clone carrying this T cell receptor beta chain was observed at least ten times. RNA transcripts gave rise to amplified TCR beta CDR3 regions. A set of HTBI primers served as the primers for a first-round RT-PCR of the TCR CDR3. From the multiplex PCR reads, TCRdb called clonotypes with MiXCR, one entry per CDR3 protein. This table holds approximately 400,000 distinct CDR3 sequences, approximately 19% found once. This sample is drawn from a study of T cells in Graves' hyperthyroidism and ophthalmopathy. The germline gives CDR1 LGHDT, CDR2 YNNKEL (reference sequence). Trimming stripped 1 base from V and 0 bases from J, with 7 bases between. There are 15 residues in the CDR3.

The rearrangement uses TRBV3-1 and TRBJ1-5; D unclear. The receptor was derived from a woman between 18 and 29 years old with Graves' hyperthyroidism. Input material: blood. The CDR3 protein is CASSQGRISNQPQHF. CDR3 DNA sequence: TGTGCCAGCAGCCAAGGGCGGATTAGCAATCAGCCCCAGCATTTT.